This TCR beta chain was recovered during a study of T cells expressing NK-cell markers. TCRdb reanalyzed the 5' RACE reads and collapses them to one entry per CDR3 protein, without DNA. This sample's clone table lists about 460,000 distinct CDR3 sequences. Overall study results and limits: The study left the HCMV specificity of expanded NKG2C+ T cell clones unresolved. In a handful of donors, dominant NKG2C+ clonotypes were roughly 1.0-8% of CD8+ T cells.

The CDR3 is 13 amino acids. The germline CDR1 and CDR2 sequences are WSHSY and SAAADI. With respect to this clonotype: Antigen specificity is unknown.

The origin of this receptor is a woman aged 50 to 60 in good health. The specimen sequenced was blood T cells: a sorted CD56 or NKG2C T cell subset, CD4+ or CD8+ T cells, or bulk PBMC T cells (not recorded which). The chain has TRBV10-2 and TRBJ2-3; no DNA is available, so the TRBD1 call from TCRdb remains unchecked. The CDR3 loop is CASSPGQSDTQYF.